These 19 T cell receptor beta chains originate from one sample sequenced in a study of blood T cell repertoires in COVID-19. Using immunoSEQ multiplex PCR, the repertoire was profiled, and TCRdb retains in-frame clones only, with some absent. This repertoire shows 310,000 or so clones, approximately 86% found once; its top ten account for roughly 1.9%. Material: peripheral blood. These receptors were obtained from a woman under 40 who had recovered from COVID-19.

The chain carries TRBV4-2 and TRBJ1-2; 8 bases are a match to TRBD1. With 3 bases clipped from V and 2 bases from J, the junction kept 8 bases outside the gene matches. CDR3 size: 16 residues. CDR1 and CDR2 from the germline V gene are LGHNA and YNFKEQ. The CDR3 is CASSHQQGELNYGYTF. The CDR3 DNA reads TGTGCCAGCAGCCATCAACAGGGGGAGCTAAACTATGGCTACACCTTC.

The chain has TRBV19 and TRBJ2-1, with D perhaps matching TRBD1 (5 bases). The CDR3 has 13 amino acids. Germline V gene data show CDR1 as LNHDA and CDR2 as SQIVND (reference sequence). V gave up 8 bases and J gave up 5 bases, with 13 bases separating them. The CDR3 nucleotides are TGTGCCAGTCAACCGACAGAGAACAATGAGCAGTTCTTC. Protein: CASQPTENNEQFF.

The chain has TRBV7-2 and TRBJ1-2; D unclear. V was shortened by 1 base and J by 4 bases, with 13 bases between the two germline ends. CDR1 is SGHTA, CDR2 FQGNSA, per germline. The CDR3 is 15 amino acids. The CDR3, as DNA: TGTGCCAGCAGCTTAGGCGCCTGGTCGGGCTATGGCTACACCTTC. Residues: CASSLGAWSGYGYTF.

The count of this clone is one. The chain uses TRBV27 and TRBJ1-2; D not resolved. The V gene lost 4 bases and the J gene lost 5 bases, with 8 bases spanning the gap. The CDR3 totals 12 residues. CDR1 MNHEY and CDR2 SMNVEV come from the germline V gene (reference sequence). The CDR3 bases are TGTGCCAGCAGTTCCCCGGGGTATGGCTACACCTTC. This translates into CASSSPGYGYTF.

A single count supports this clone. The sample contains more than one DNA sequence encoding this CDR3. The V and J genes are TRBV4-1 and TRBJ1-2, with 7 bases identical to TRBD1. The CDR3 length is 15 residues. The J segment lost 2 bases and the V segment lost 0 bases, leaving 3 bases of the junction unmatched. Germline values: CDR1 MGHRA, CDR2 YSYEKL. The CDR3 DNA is TGCGCCAGCAGCCAAGAGACAGGGAGAAACTATGGCTACACCTTC. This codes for CASSQETGRNYGYTF.

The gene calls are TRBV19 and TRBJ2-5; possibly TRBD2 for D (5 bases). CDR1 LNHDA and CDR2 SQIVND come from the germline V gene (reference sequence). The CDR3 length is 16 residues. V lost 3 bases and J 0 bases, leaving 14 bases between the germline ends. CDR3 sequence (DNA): TGTGCCAGTAGTATTCTTGCGACTACCTACCAAGAGACCCAGTACTTC. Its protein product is CASSILATTYQETQYF.

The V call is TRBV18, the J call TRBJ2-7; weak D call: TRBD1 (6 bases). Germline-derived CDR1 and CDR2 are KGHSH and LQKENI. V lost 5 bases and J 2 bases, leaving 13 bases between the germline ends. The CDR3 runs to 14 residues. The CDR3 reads CASSVQGRAYEQYF. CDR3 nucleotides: TGTGCCAGCTCAGTACAGGGTAGGGCCTACGAGCAGTACTTC.

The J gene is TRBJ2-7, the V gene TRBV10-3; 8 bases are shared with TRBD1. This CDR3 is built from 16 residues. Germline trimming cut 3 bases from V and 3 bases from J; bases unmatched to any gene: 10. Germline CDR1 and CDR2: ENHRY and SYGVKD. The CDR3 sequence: CAISEGETGDGYEQYF. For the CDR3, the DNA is TGTGCCATCAGTGAAGGGGAGACAGGGGACGGCTACGAGCAGTACTTC.

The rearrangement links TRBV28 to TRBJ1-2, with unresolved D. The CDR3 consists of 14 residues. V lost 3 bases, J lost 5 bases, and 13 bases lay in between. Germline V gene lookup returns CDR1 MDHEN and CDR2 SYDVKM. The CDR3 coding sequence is TGTGCCAGCAGTTTCGGGAGGGCAGGATATGGCTACACCTTC. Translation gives CASSFGRAGYGYTF.

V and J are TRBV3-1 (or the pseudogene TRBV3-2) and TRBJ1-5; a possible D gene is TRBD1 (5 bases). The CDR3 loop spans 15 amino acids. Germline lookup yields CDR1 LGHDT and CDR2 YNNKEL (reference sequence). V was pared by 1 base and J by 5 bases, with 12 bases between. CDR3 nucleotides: TGTGCCAGCAGCCAAGGGAGGGACCGCTATCAGCCCCAGCATTTT. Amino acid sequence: CASSQGRDRYQPQHF.

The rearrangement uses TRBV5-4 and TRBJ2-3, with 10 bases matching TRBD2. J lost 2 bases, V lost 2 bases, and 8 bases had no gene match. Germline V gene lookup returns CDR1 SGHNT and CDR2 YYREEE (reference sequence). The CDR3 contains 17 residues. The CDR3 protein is CASSFWLAGVNTDTQYF. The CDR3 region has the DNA TGTGCCAGCAGCTTTTGGCTAGCGGGAGTTAACACAGATACGCAGTATTTT.

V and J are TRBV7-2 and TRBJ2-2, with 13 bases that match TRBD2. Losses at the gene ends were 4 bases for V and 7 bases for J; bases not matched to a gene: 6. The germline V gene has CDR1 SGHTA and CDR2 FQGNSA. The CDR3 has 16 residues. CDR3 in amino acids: CASSSTSGGAIGELFF. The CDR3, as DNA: TGTGCCAGCAGCTCAACTAGCGGGGGGGCCATCGGGGAGCTGTTTTTT.

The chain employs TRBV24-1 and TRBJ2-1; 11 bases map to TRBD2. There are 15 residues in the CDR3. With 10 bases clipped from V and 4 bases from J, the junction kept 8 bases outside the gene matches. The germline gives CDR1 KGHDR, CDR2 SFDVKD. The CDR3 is CATDSGRAVYNEQFF. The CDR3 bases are TGTGCCACAGATAGCGGGAGGGCCGTTTACAATGAGCAGTTCTTC.

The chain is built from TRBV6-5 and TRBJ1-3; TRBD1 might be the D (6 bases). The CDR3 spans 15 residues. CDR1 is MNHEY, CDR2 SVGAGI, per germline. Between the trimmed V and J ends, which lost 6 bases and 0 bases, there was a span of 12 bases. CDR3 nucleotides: TGTGCCAGCAGGACCCGACAGGACTCTGGAAACACCATATATTTT. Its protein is CASRTRQDSGNTIYF.

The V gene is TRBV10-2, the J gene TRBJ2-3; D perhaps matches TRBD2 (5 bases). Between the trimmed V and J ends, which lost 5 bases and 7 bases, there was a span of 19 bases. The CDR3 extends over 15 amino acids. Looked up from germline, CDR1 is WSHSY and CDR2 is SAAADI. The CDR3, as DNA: TGCGCCAGCAGTCCTCCTTTCGGGGTTCAGAATACGCAGTATTTT. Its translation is CASSPPFGVQNTQYF.

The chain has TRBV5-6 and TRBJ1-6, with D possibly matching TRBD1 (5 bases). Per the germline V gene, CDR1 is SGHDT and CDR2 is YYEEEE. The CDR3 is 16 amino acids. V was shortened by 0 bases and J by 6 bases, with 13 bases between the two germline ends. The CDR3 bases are TGTGCCAGCAGCTTGGCCATGGGGCAGGGTAATTCACCCCTCCACTTT. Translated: CASSLAMGQGNSPLHF.

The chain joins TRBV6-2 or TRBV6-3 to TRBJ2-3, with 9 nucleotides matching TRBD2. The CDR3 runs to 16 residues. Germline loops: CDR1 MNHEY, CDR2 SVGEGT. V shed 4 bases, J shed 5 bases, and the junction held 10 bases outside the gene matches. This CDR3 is CASSFSGSGAQDTQYF. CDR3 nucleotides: TGTGCCAGCAGTTTTAGCGGGAGTGGCGCACAAGATACGCAGTATTTT.

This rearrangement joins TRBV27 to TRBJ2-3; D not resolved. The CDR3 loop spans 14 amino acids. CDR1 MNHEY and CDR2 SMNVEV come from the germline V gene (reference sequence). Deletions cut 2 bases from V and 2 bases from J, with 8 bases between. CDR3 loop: CASSLGQFTDTQYF. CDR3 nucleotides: TGTGCCAGCAGTTTAGGGCAGTTCACAGATACGCAGTATTTT.

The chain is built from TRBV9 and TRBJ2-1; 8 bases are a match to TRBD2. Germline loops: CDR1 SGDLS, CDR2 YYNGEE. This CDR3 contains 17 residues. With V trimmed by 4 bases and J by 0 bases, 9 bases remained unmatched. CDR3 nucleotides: TGTGCCAGCAGCCCGACCCTAGCGGGTCACTCCTACAATGAGCAGTTCTTC. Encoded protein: CASSPTLAGHSYNEQFF.